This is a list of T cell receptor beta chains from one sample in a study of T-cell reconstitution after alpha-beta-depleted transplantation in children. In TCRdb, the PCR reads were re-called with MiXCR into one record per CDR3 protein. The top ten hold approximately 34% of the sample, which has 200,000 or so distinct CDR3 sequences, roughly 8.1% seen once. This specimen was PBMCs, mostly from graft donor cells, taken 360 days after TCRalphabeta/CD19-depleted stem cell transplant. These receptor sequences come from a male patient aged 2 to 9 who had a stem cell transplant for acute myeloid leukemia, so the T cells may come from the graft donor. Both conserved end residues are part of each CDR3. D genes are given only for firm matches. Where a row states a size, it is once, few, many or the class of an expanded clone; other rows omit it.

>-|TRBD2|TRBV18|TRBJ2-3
CASSPPLLLAGGGDTQYF
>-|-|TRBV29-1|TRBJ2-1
CSVEFPETVYNEQFF
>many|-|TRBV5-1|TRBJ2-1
CASSLAGNEQFF
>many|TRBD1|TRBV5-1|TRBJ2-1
CASTERDSSYNEQFF
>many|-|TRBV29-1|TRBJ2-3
CSVSAFLGPDTQYF
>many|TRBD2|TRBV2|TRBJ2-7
CASEGRAPYEQYF
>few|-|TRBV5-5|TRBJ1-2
CASSLDIGGYGYTF
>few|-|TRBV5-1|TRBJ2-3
CASLWGETQYF
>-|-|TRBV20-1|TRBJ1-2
CSARDPGQLNYGYTF
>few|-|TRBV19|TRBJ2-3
CASTPSGPDTQYF
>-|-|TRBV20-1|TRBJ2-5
CSAREPVGTQYF
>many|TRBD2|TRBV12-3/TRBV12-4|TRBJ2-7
CASSASGGLGEQYF
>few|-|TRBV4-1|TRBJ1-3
CASSHYESGNSGNTIYF
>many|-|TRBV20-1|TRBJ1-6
CSASNRSGGSPLHF
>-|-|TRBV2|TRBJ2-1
CASSDEGLDQDNEQFF
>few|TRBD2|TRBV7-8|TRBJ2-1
CASSKREFYNEQFF
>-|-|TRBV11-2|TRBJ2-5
CASRYQETQYF
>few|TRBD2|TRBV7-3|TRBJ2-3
CASSIGTSGSAGTDTQYF
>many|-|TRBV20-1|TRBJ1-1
CSAYEGAGTEAFF
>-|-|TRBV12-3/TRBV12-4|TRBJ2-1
CASSLDGRQGGAEQFF
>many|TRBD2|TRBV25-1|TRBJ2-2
CASSETSGWSSPGELFF
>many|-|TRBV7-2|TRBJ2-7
CASSLSLPYEQYF
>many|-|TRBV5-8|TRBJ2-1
CASSQGLTYNEQFF
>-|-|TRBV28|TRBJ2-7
CASSLGRVYEQYF
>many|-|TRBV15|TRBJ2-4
CATSRDLEVAKNIQYF
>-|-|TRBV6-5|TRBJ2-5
CASTAQETQYF
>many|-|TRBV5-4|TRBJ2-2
CASSSSVGVTGELFF
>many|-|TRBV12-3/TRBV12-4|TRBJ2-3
CASASTDTQYF
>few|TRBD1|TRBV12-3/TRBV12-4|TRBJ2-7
CASSTTGTGRYEQYF
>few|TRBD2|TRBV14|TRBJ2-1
CASSQAGLAGLKDQFF
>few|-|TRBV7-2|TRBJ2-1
CASSFLARIGDEQFF
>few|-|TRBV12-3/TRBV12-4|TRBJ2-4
CASSLAGPSKNIQYF
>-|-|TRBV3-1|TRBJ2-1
CASNTLGGQYNEQFF
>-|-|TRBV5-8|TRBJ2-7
CASSLVGGREQYF
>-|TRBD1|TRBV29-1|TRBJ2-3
CSVEVLRGRSDTQYF
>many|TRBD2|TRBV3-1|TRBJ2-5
CASSQEETSGRETQYF
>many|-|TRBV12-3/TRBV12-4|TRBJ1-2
CASSLGVHYGYTF
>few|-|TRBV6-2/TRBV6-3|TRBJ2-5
CASSYRAWEGQETQYF
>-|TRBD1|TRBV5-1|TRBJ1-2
CASSFDRAELNYGYTF
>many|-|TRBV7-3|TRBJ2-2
CASSLRQFTGELFF
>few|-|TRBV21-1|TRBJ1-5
CASSKSRQPQHF
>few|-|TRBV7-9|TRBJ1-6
CASSSQGLNSPLHF
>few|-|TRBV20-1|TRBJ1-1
CSAPGISDTEAFF
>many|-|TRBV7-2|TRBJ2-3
CASSLVFTDTQYF
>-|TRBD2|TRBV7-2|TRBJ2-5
CASSLGALAGEETQYF